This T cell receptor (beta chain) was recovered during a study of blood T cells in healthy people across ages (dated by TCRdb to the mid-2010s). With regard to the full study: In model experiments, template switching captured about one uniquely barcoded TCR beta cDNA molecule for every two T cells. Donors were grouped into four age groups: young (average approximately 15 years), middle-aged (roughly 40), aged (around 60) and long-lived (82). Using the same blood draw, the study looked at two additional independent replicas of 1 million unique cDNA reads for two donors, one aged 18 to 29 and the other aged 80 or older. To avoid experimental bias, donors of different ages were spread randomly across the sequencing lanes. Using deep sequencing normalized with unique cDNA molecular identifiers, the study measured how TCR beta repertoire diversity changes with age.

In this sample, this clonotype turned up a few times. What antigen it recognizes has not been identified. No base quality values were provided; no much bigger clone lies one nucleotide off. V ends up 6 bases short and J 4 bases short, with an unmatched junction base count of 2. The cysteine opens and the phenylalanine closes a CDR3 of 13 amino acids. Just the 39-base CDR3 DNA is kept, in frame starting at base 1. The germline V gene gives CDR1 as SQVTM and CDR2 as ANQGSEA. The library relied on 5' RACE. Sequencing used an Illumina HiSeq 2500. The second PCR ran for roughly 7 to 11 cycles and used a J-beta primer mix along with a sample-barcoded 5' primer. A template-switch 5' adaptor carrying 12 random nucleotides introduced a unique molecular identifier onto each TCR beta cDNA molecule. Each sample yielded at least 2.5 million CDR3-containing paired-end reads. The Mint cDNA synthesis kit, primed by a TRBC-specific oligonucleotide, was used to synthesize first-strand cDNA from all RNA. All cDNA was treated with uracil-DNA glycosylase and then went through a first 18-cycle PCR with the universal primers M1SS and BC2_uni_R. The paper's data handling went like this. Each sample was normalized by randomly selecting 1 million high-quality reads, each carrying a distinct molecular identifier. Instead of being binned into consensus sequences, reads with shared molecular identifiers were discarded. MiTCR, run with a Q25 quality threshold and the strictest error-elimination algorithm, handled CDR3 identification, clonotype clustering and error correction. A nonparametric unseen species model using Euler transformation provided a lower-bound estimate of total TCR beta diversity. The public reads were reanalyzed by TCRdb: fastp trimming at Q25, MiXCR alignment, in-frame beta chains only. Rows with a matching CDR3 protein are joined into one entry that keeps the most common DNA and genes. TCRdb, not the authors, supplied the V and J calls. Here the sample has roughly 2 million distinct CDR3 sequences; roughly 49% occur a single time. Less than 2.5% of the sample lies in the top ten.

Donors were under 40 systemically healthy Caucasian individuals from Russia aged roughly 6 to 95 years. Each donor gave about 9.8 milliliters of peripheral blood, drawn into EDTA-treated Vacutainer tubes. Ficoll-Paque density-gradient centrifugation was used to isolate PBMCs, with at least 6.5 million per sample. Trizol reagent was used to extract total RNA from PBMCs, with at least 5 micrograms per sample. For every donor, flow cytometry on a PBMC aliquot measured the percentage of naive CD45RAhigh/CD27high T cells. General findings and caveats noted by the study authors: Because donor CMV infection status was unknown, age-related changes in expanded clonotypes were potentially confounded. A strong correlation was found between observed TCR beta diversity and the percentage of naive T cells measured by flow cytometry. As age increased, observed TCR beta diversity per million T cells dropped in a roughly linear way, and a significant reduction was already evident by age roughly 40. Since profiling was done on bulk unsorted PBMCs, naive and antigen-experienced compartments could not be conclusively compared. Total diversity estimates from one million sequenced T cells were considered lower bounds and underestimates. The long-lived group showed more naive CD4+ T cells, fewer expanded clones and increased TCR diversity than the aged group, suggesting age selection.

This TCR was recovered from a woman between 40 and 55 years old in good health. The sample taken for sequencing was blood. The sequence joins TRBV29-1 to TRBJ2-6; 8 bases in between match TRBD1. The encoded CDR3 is CSVTGEGANVLTF. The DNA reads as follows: TGCAGCGTGACAGGGGAAGGGGCCAACGTCCTGACTTTC.